The T cell receptor (beta chain) described here comes from a study of vaccination effects on CD4 cells after COVID-19. Viral peptide pools were used in the ViraFEST assay to expand antigen-specific CD4+ T cells, and sequencing came afterward. Once cultured for more than nine days, the cells underwent separation to obtain CD4+ T cells. Two doses of BNT162b2 or mRNA-1273 vaccine were administered to participants. The authors exchanged half the medium for IL-2 medium on days 3 and 7. This clone showed up just a few times. Its antigen is unknown. Sequencing was performed with immunoSEQ multiplex PCR; in TCRdb, only in-frame clones are kept and a portion is missing. The table has approximately 61,000 clones, 73% seen once. CDR1 is SGHRS, CDR2 YFSETQ, per germline. V dropped 0 bases and J dropped 0 bases, with 4 bases sitting between them. The CDR3 is made up of 14 amino acids.

This material consisted of CD4+ T cells from PBMCs cultured with HCoV-229E spike peptides, taken after COVID-19 vaccination. The genes are TRBV5-1 and TRBJ1-3; D remains ambiguous. The TCR was taken from a human donor who received a COVID-19 vaccine. The CDR3 sequence: CASSLGSSGNTIYF. The CDR3 bases are TGCGCCAGCAGCTTGGGGAGCTCTGGAAACACCATATATTTT. Full variable domain (missing parts from reference TRBV5-1 and TRBJ1-3): KAGVTQTPRYLIKTRGQQVTLSCSPISGHRSVSWYQQTPGQGLQFLFEYFSETQRNKGNFPGRFSGRQFSNSRSEMNVSTLELGDSALYLCASSLGSSGNTIYFGEGSWLTVV.